The subject of this entry is one TCR beta chain. The data belong to a study of neoadjuvant anti-PD-1 for oral cavity cancer. Profiling relied on immunoSEQ multiplex PCR, and the TCRdb table lists in-frame clones only, not all of them. The data show several thousand clones, with about three fifths seen just once and under 9% held by the top ten. This CDR3 comprises 17 residues. Germline values: CDR1 MGHRA, CDR2 YSYEKL. V lost 0 bases and J 6 bases, leaving 17 bases between the germline ends. The rearrangement links TRBV4-1 to TRBJ2-2; D tentatively reads TRBD1 or TRBD2 (6 bases each). The clonotype was recovered from a person between 40 and 80 years old with oral cavity squamous cell carcinoma. Sequencing was performed on tumor tissue, taken before nivolumab (anti-PD-1) treatment. CDR3 protein: CASSQDNRGRSAGELFF. The CDR3, as DNA: TGCGCCAGCAGCCAAGACAATCGGGGGCGCAGCGCCGGGGAGCTGTTTTTT.